The 15 T cell receptor beta chains presented below share a single source sample, sequenced in a study of blood T cells in healthy people across ages. A sample-barcoded 5' primer and a J-beta primer mix were used in a second PCR of roughly 6 to 11 cycles. TCRdb reprocessed the 5' RACE reads with MiXCR, giving one entry per CDR3 protein. The table has 710,000 or so distinct CDR3 sequences, about 34% seen once. The material sequenced was blood. These receptors all come from a woman of 80 years or more in good health.

This clonotype was observed at least ten times. The chain couples TRBV5-1 to TRBJ1-2, with D tentatively TRBD1 (5 bases). Germline V gene data show CDR1 as SGHRS and CDR2 as YFSETQ. This CDR3 region has 15 residues. V was shortened by 1 base and J by 0 bases, with 10 bases between the two germline ends. CDR3 coding DNA: TGCGCCAGCAGCTTGTTGGGACTTCCTAACTATGGCTACACCTTC. It is translated as CASSLLGLPNYGYTF.

The J gene is TRBJ1-5, the V gene TRBV6-1; 10 bases match TRBD1. The CDR3 spans 15 residues. Germline V gene lookup returns CDR1 MNHNS and CDR2 SASEGT. The J segment lost 3 bases and the V segment lost 7 bases, leaving 6 bases of the junction unmatched. The CDR3 DNA reads TGTGCCAGCACCCCGGGACAGGGGCTCAATCAGCCCCAGCATTTT. This codes for CASTPGQGLNQPQHF.

This clonotype was detected only once. This chain connects TRBV6-6 to TRBJ1-2; weak D call: TRBD1 (5 bases). This CDR3 has 14 amino acids. V was shortened by 6 bases and J by 1 base, with 12 bases between the two germline ends. Germline V lookup: CDR1 MNHNY, CDR2 SVGAGI (reference sequence). CDR3 sequence (DNA): TGTGCCAGCAGCCCCGACAGCAATAACTATGGCTACACCTTC. Translated, it gives CASSPDSNNYGYTF.

There are many counts of this clonotype. The chain couples TRBV4-1 to TRBJ2-1; 13 positions match TRBD2. CDR3 size: 17 residues. Trimming at V came to 2 bases and at J to 6 bases, leaving 7 bases not matched to a gene. Germline lookup yields CDR1 MGHRA and CDR2 YSYEKL. The CDR3 DNA reads TGCGCCAGCAGCCAACCTAAGGGACTAGCGGGGACCAATGAGCAGTTCTTC. Translating gives CASSQPKGLAGTNEQFF.

This clonotype has a count of ten or more. The genes are TRBV6-1 and TRBJ2-3; either TRBD1 or TRBD2 may supply D (6 bases each). The CDR3 length is 15 residues. Trimming removed 4 bases at V and 0 bases at J, with 11 bases between. Germline V CDR1 and CDR2: MNHNS, SASEGT. CDR3 amino acids: CASSGGAVSTDTQYF. CDR3 sequence (DNA): TGTGCCAGCAGTGGGGGGGCGGTAAGCACAGATACGCAGTATTTT.

Regarding this clonotype: A much larger clone differs from this one at a single base, so this may be a read error. The chain is built from TRBV4-2 and TRBJ2-1, with TRBD2 identical over 7 bases. The CDR3 loop spans 16 amino acids. CDR1 and CDR2 from the germline V gene are LGHNA and YNFKEQ. The DNA of the CDR3 is TGTACCAGCAGCCAGGCGGGACTACCCTCCTACAATGAGCAGTTCTTC. This translates into CTSSQAGLPSYNEQFF.

This clonotype turned up a few times. The CDR3 spells CASSLTGRQGYTF. Written as DNA, the CDR3 is TGTGCCAGCAGCTTGACAGGGCGACAAGGCTACACCTTC. The rearrangement joins TRBV5-6 to TRBJ1-2; D possibly corresponds to TRBD1 (6 bases). The CDR3 loop spans 13 amino acids. Trimming left V 1 base short and J 8 bases short, with 12 bases between. Germline CDR1 and CDR2: SGHDT and YYEEEE.

This clonotype has ten or more counts. The rearrangement joins TRBV20-1 to TRBJ2-7; TRBD2 aligns across 8 bases. The CDR3 runs 14 residues. V gave up 3 bases and J gave up 7 bases; unmatched junction bases: 11. Germline V gives CDR1 DFQATT, CDR2 SNEGSKA (reference sequence). The CDR3, as DNA: TGCAGTGCTAGGGTCAGCGGGGGAGTTGGGGAGCAGTACTTC. As protein: CSARVSGGVGEQYF.

CDR3 sequence (DNA): TGTGCCAGCAGCTTCCTTTCGGGGGGGGAGACCCAGTACTTC. Protein sequence: CASSFLSGGETQYF. The J gene is TRBJ2-5, the V gene TRBV7-8; 8 bases are shared with TRBD2. Germline V gives CDR1 SGHVS, CDR2 FQNEAQ. V shed 3 bases and J 5 bases; nucleotides not matched to a gene: 5. This CDR3 region has 14 residues. The whole variable domain, remainder taken from reference TRBV7-8 and TRBJ2-5, is GAGVSQSPRYKVAKRGQDVALRCDPISGHVSLFWYQQALGQGPEFLTYFQNEAQLDKSGLPSDRFFAERPEGSVSTLKIQRTQQEDSAVYLCASSFLSGGETQYFGPGTRLLVL.

Worth noting for this clonotype: This may stem from a read error, because a much larger clone lies one nucleotide away. The CDR3: CASVPGQGRSQETQYF. CDR3 sequence (DNA): TGTGCCAGCGTACCGGGACAGGGACGGTCCCAAGAGACCCAGTACTTC. The genes are TRBV2 and TRBJ2-5, with 9 nucleotides matching TRBD1. This CDR3 has 16 amino acids. Germline CDR1 and CDR2: SNHLY and FYNNEI. J was trimmed by 1 base and V by 8 bases; bases with no gene match: 11.

Turning to this clonotype: It may be a read error: a sequence one base away is much more abundant. The rearrangement uses TRBV4-1 and TRBJ1-4, with D maybe TRBD1 (5 bases). CDR1 and CDR2 (germline): MGHRA, YSYEKL. Trimming took 3 bases from V and 2 from J, leaving 16 bases between them. The CDR3 totals 17 residues. The CDR3 region has the DNA TGCGCCAGCAGCCACGGATCAGGGTGGCTGACTAATGAAAAACTGTTTTTT. Translation: CASSHGSGWLTNEKLFF.

This clonotype was counted many times. This chain connects TRBV30 to TRBJ1-4; 8 bases align to TRBD1. The CDR3 covers 13 residues. The V gene's germline CDR1 is GTSNPN and CDR2 SVGIG (reference sequence). The ends lost 5 bases at V and 5 bases at J; junction bases unmatched: 4. CDR3 DNA sequence: TGTGCCTGGGACAGGGGAACGAATGAAAAACTGTTTTTT. Protein: CAWDRGTNEKLFF. Together with reference TRBV30 and TRBJ1-4, the CDR3 gives the full variable domain: SQTIHQWPATLVQPVGSPLSLECTVEGTSNPNLYWYRQAAGRGLQLLFYSVGIGQISSEVPQNLSASRPQDRQFILSSKKLLLSDSGFYLCAWDRGTNEKLFFGSGTQLSVL.

This chain connects TRBV20-1 to TRBJ2-3, with 7 positions matching TRBD1. V lost 6 bases and J lost 2; bases outside the gene matches: 11. Germline V lookup: CDR1 DFQATT, CDR2 SNEGSKA (reference sequence). There are 15 residues in the CDR3. CDR3 DNA: TGCAGTGCGGCTCCCTCAGGGGGAATCACAGATACGCAGTATTTT. This translates into CSAAPSGGITDTQYF.

Points on this clonotype: Just one base apart from a much larger clone, this may be a read error. V and J are TRBV9 and TRBJ1-1; a weak D match, TRBD1 (5 bases). This CDR3 comprises 15 residues. CDR1 SGDLS and CDR2 YYNGEE come from the germline V gene. CDR3 DNA: TGTGTCAGCAGCGTAGTTCAGGGCGGGAACACTGAAGCTTTCTTT. Translating it yields CVSSVVQGGNTEAFF.

This clonotype came up many times. The genes are TRBV6-5 and TRBJ2-1; TRBD2 matches at 14 bases. The V gene end was trimmed by 3 bases and the J gene end by 9 bases; junction bases not matched to a gene: 4. CDR1 is MNHEY and CDR2 is SVGAGI in the germline V gene. The CDR3 contains 15 residues. The CDR3 DNA follows: TGTGCCAGCAGTTATCTTGGACTAGCGGGGGGTGAGCAGTTCTTC. Translating it yields CASSYLGLAGGEQFF.